This T cell receptor (beta chain) was captured by sequencing in a study of blood T cell repertoires in COVID-19. Sequencing used immunoSEQ multiplex PCR; TCRdb keeps in-frame clones, though not all of them. Altogether under 300,000 clones are present, approximately 81% being singletons, with the ten largest covering approximately 6.6%. The CDR3 sequence is 15 residues long. V lost 4 bases to trimming and J lost 6 bases; unmatched junction nucleotides: 4. Germline assignment: CDR1 SGHTA and CDR2 FQGTGA. The TCR originated in a woman in her forties or fifties who had been exposed to COVID-19. V usage is TRBV7-3 and J usage is TRBJ2-3, with TRBD2 identical over 13 bases. Sequences were obtained from PBMCs or T cells enriched from blood (not recorded which). CDR3 protein: CASSSGLAGWDTQYF. CDR3 sequence (DNA): TGTGCCAGCAGCTCGGGACTAGCGGGGTGGGATACGCAGTATTTT.